This TCR beta chain was sequenced in a study of human T cells and chemical hapten exposure. TCRdb ran MiXCR on the RACE reads and lists one entry per CDR3 protein. The sample has 70,000 to 100,000 distinct CDR3 sequences; roughly 7.2% are singletons. Notes on this clonotype: The antigen is undetermined.

Time point defined: patch test 1, 2 weeks after DPC sensitization. As to treatment: therapeutic diphenylcyclopropenone sensitization with weekly scalp DPC. Overall study results and limits: Compared to controls, expanded TCRs made significantly more large clusters of similar CDR3s.

Germline lookup yields CDR1 DFQATT and CDR2 SNEGSKA (reference sequence). The CDR3 contains 14 residues. V gave up 5 bases and J gave up 1 base, with 13 bases separating them. The material was whole blood, obtained in connection with sensitization to the hapten diphenylcyclopropenone (DPC). The chain couples TRBV20-1 to TRBJ2-3, with D possibly called TRBD1 or TRBD2 (6 bases each). This sequence originates from a woman aged 30 to 39 with alopecia areata. Some clones in this sample may be carry-over from other donors' samples. The CDR3 spells CSAQGGLRTDTQYF. The CDR3 nucleotides are TGCAGTGCTCAAGGGGGGCTCCGCACAGATACGCAGTATTTT.